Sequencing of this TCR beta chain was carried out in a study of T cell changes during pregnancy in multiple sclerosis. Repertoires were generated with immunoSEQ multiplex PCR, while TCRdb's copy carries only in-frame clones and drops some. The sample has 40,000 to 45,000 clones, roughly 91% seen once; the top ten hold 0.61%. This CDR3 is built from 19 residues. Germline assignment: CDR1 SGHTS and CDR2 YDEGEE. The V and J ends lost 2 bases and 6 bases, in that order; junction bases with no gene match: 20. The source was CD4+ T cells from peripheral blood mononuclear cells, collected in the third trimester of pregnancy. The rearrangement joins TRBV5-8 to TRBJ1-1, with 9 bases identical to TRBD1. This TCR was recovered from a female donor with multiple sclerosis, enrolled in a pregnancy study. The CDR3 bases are TGTGCCAGCAGCTTTTATTCGAGTTGGCGACAGGGGGATGTGCCTGAAGCTTTCTTT. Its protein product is CASSFYSSWRQGDVPEAFF.